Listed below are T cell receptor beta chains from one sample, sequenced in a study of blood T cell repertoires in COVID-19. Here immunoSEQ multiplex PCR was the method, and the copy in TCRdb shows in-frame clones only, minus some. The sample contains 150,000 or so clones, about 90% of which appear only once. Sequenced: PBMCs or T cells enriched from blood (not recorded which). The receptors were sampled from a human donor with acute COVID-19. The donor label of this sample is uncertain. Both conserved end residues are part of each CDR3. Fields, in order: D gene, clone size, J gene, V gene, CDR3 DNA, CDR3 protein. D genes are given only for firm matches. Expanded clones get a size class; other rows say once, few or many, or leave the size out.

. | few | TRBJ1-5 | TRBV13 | TGTGCCAGCAGCATGGACAGTAGCAATCAGCCCCAGCATTTT | CASSMDSSNQPQHF
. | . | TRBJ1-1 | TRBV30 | TGTGCCTGGAGTGTGGGGCACCGCTTGAACACTGAAGCTTTCTTT | CAWSVGHRLNTEAFF
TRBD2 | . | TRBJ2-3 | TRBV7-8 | TGTGCCAGCAGCCCCCTGGGTGCGGGGGGAGGGGATACGCAGTATTTT | CASSPLGAGGGDTQYF
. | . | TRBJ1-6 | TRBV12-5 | TGTGCTAGTGGTTTGGACTTGTTGCCTTCCCAATATAATTCACCCCTCCACTTT | CASGLDLLPSQYNSPLHF
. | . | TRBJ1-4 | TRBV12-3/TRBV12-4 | TGTGCCTCTGTACTCTTTGAGGGTGAAAAACTGTTTTTT | CASVLFEGEKLFF
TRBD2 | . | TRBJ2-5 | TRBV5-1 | TGCGCCAGCAGCTTGGCCTTCGGACTAGCGGTCCAAGAGACCCAGTACTTC | CASSLAFGLAVQETQYF
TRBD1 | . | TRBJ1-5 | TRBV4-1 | TGCGCCAGCAGCCAGGGGGACAGTTATGGGCCCCAGCATTTT | CASSQGDSYGPQHF
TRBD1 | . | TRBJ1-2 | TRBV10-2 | TGCGCCAGCAGTTTCCAGGGGGACTATGGCTACACCTTC | CASSFQGDYGYTF
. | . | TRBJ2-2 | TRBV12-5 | TGTGCTAGTGGTTTGGCTCGTGCGAACACCGGGGAGCTGTTTTTT | CASGLARANTGELFF
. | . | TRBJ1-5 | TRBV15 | TGTGCCACCAGCCCTCGGGGGGGCGCGAATCAGCCCCAGCATTTT | CATSPRGGANQPQHF
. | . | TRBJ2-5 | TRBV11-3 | TGTGCCAGCAGCTTAGGTAGTGAGACCCAGTACTTC | CASSLGSETQYF
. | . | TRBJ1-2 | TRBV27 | TGTGCCAGCAGTCCACTCGCCCCGACACGCACGACGGGATATGGCTACACCTTC | CASSPLAPTRTTGYGYTF
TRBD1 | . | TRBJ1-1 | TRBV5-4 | TGTGCCAGCAGACCTTGGACAGGGGCGAACACTGAAGCTTTCTTT | CASRPWTGANTEAFF
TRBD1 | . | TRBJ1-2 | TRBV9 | TGTGCCAGCAGCGTGGGACAGGCGACCGATGGCTACACCTTC | CASSVGQATDGYTF
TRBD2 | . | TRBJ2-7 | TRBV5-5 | TGTGCCAGCCGCGGGGGGCTCTACGAGCAGTACTTC | CASRGGLYEQYF
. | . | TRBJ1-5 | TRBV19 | TGTGCCAGTAGGACAACAGGGAGCAATCAGCCCCAGCATTTT | CASRTTGSNQPQHF
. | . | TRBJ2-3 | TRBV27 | TGTGCCACTCAGAGAGGGGGGGATATGCAGTATTTT | CATQRGGDMQYF
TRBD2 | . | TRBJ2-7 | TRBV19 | TGTGCCAGTAGCGCCTTCGGGGGGAAGTACGAGCAGTACTTC | CASSAFGGKYEQYF
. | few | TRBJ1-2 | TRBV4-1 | TGCGCCAGCAGCCAAGTGGGGGAGGGTGGCTACACCTTC | CASSQVGEGGYTF
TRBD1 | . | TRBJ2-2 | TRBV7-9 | TGTGCCAGCAGCCGGACAGGGGACGGGGAGCTGTTTTTT | CASSRTGDGELFF
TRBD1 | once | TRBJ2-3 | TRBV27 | TGTGCCAGCAGTTTGACAGGGAGTTGGGGGACAGATACGCAGTATTTT | CASSLTGSWGTDTQYF
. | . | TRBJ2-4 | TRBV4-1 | TGCGCCAGCAGCCAACCCACCCGGGGAGCCAAAAACATTCAGTACTTC | CASSQPTRGAKNIQYF
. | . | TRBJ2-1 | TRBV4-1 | TGCGCCAGCAGCCGGTCAGGGGTCCCCAATGAGCAGTTCTTC | CASSRSGVPNEQFF
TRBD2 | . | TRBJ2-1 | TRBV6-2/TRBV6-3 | TGTGCCAGCAGTGGACTAGCGGACTACAATGAGCAGTTCTTC | CASSGLADYNEQFF
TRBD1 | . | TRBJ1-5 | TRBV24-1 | TGTGCCACCAGTGAATCAACAGGGGGTCCCCAGCATTTT | CATSESTGGPQHF
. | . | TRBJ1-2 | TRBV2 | TGTGCCAGCAGTGAAGCGCTTCGGAGGTGGGGCTACACCTTC | CASSEALRRWGYTF
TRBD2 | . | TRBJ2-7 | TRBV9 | TGTGCCAGCAGCCGGACTAGCGGGGGTTTCTACGAGCAGTACTTC | CASSRTSGGFYEQYF
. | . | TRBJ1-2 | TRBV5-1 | TGCGCCAGCAGCTTGGCGGCTAGCTATGGCTACACCTTC | CASSLAASYGYTF
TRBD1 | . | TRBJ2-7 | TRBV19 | TGTGCCAGTAGTATAGGGGGACAGAACTACGAGCAGTACTTC | CASSIGGQNYEQYF
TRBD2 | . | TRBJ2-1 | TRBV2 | TGTGCCACTATTACTAGCGGGGGATCCAATGAGCAGTTCTTC | CATITSGGSNEQFF
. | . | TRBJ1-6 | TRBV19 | TGTGCCAGTAGTATTTGGGGGGAATCACCCCTCCACTTT | CASSIWGESPLHF
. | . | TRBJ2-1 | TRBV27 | TGTGCCAGCAGTTTGTCCACAGAGGGCCATGAGCAGTTCTTC | CASSLSTEGHEQFF
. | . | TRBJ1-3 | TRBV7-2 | TGTGCCAGCAGCTTCCGGGAGTCTGGAAACACCATATATTTT | CASSFRESGNTIYF
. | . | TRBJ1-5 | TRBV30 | TGTGCCTGGAGTACAGGGTCTAGACAGCCCCAGCATTTT | CAWSTGSRQPQHF
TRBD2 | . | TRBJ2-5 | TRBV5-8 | TGTGCCAGCAGCTTACTAGCGGGGGGGCGAGAGACCCAGTACTTC | CASSLLAGGRETQYF
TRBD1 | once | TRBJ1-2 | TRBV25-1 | TGTGCCAGCAGTTCCGGGACAGGTGCTAACTATGGCTACACCTTC | CASSSGTGANYGYTF
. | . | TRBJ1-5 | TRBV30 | TGTGCCTGGAGTGTCCTTGAGAGCAATCAGCCCCAGCATTTT | CAWSVLESNQPQHF